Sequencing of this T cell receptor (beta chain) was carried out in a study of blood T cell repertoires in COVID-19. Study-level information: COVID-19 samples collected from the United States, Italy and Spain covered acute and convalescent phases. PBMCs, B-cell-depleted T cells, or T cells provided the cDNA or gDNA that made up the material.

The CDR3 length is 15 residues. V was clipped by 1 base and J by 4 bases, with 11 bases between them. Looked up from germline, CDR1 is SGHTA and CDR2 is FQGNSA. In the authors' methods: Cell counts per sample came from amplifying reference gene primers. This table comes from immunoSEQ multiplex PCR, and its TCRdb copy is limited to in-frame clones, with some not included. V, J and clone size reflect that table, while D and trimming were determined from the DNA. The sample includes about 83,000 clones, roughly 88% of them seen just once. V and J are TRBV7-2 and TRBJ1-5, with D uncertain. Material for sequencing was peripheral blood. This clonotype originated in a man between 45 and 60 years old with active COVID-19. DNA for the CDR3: TGTGCCAGCAGCTTAGTATACCAACAGAATCAGCCCCAGCATTTT. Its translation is CASSLVYQQNQPQHF.